This T cell receptor (beta chain) was sequenced for a study of immune evolution from preneoplasia to lung adenocarcinoma. Study results and caveats: From normal lung to invasive adenocarcinoma, top clone frequencies appeared to decrease. Clonality was highest in normal lung, lower in later-stage lesions apparently.

Trimming cost V 0 bases and J 3 bases, with 15 bases left between them. CDR3 length equals 16 residues. Germline V lookup: CDR1 LGHNA, CDR2 YSLEER. The sample holds a few counts of this clone. Its antigen is undetermined. The assay was immunoSEQ multiplex PCR, and TCRdb's table has in-frame clones only and misses some. The sample lists 2,500 or so clones; roughly 40% were seen once. Resections took place in Japan or China from about 2013 to 2018. H&E slides confirmed each diagnosis, reviewed by two pathologists independently. The rearrangement joins TRBV4-3 to TRBJ2-7, with D maybe TRBD2 (6 bases). Sequences were obtained from FFPE adjacent normal lung tissue. The TCR sequence derives from a person aged 55-80 years with lung adenocarcinoma. The CDR3: CASSQDFTVGGYEQYF. For the CDR3, the DNA is TGCGCCAGCAGCCAAGATTTTACCGTGGGGGGCTACGAGCAGTACTTC.